The 21 T cell receptor beta chains below all came from one sample that was sequenced in a study of blood T cells in healthy people across ages. Primers used in a second PCR of roughly 7 to 12 cycles were a sample-barcoded 5' primer and a J-beta primer mix. A single record per CDR3 protein comes from TCRdb applying MiXCR to the 5' RACE reads. The data contain about 1.5 million distinct CDR3 sequences, about 45% of them singletons. Input material: blood. These TCRs come from a woman younger than 35 in good health.

V gene TRBV4-3 combines with J gene TRBJ2-2; the D is unclear. The CDR3 contains 17 residues. Germline lookup yields CDR1 LGHNA and CDR2 YSLEER. Trimming pared 0 bases from V and 5 bases from J, leaving 16 bases between. In DNA, the CDR3 is TGCGCCAGCAGCCAAGATTTCGCGGTGACGTCGACCGGGGAGCTGTTTTTT. Its protein product is CASSQDFAVTSTGELFF.

This clonotype was counted between two and nine times. This sequence joins TRBV20-1 and TRBJ2-3, with D maybe TRBD1 (6 bases). The germline V gene encodes CDR1 DFQATT and CDR2 SNEGSKA (reference sequence). The ends were cut back, 3 bases at V and 4 bases at J, with 17 bases in the middle. CDR3 size: 15 residues. DNA for the CDR3: TGCAGTGCTAGGGACTTACAGGGTAACGCAGATACGCAGTATTTT. Encoded protein: CSARDLQGNADTQYF.

The sample holds a few counts of this clonotype. In DNA form, the CDR3 reads TGTGCCAGCAGCTTAGTTGGCCTAGCGGGAATAGGGACAGATACGCAGTATTTT. It is translated as CASSLVGLAGIGTDTQYF. The chain combines TRBV7-2 with TRBJ2-3; 9 nucleotides align to TRBD2. The CDR3 loop spans 18 amino acids. Germline loops: CDR1 SGHTA, CDR2 FQGNSA. V dropped 1 base and J dropped 3; count of bases not matched to a gene: 11.

V and J are TRBV27 and TRBJ1-6; D unresolved. V lost 5 bases, J lost 8 bases, and 10 bases lay in between. The germline CDR1 and CDR2 sequences are MNHEY and SMNVEV (reference sequence). This CDR3 is 13 amino acids long. The CDR3 is CASSPRPHSPLHF. In DNA form, the CDR3 reads TGTGCCAGCAGTCCCAGACCTCATTCACCCCTCCACTTT.

The V gene is TRBV12-3 or TRBV12-4, the J gene TRBJ2-2, with a tentative D call TRBD1 (5 bases). Trimming removed 7 bases at V and 13 bases at J, with 13 bases between. This CDR3 has 11 amino acids. DNA of the CDR3: TGTGCCAGCAACAAAGACAGTAGGCTGTTTTTT. Translated, it gives CASNKDSRLFF.

This clonotype has more than one count but fewer than ten. The gene calls are TRBV10-3 and TRBJ2-5, with 7 bases aligning to TRBD2. CDR1 is ENHRY, CDR2 SYGVKD, per germline. Losses at the gene ends were 3 bases for V and 1 base for J; bases not matched to a gene: 5. The CDR3 loop spans 15 amino acids. DNA of the CDR3: TGTGCCATCAGTGACCCAGCGGGGAGCCAAGAGACCCAGTACTTC. It encodes CAISDPAGSQETQYF.

CDR3 sequence reads: CASSQSRNEKLFF. The CDR3 coding sequence is TGTGCCAGCAGCCAGAGCAGGAATGAAAAACTGTTTTTT. This chain links TRBV7-2 with TRBJ1-4; D gene ambiguous. The germline CDR1 and CDR2 sequences are SGHTA and FQGNSA. The length of the CDR3 is 13 residues. V lost 5 bases and J lost 5, with 9 bases in between.

This chain links TRBV19 with TRBJ1-2; no definite D call. Looked up from germline, CDR1 is LNHDA and CDR2 is SQIVND (reference sequence). The CDR3 runs to 11 residues. The V end was cut by 11 bases, the J end by 4 bases, with 11 bases between. CDR3 sequence: CAARTVYGYTF. The CDR3 DNA reads TGTGCCGCCAGGACGGTCTATGGCTACACCTTC.

The V gene is TRBV24-1, the J gene TRBJ2-1; maybe TRBD1 (6 bases). Trimming removed 8 bases at V and 5 bases at J, with 18 bases between. Looked up from germline, CDR1 is KGHDR and CDR2 is SFDVKD. The CDR3 loop spans 15 amino acids. CDR3: CATMRGGEVNNEQFF. CDR3 coding DNA: TGTGCCACCATGAGAGGGGGAGAGGTTAACAATGAGCAGTTCTTC.

The chain combines TRBV6-1 with TRBJ1-1; no definite D call. The CDR3 is 12 residues long. CDR1 is MNHNS and CDR2 is SASEGT in the germline V gene. Deletions cut 1 base from V and 8 bases from J, with 8 bases between. The CDR3 reads CASSEVSREAFF. CDR3 sequence (DNA): TGTGCCAGCAGTGAAGTTTCGCGGGAAGCTTTCTTT.

The chain recombines TRBV7-9 with TRBJ2-2, with a possible D match to TRBD2 (5 bases). This CDR3 has 13 amino acids. Between the trimmed V and J ends, which lost 8 bases and 7 bases, there was a span of 14 bases. The germline CDR1 and CDR2 sequences are SEHNR and FQNEAQ (reference sequence). The CDR3 nucleotides read TGTGCCAGCGGCCAAATCGGGGTCGGGGAGCTGTTTTTT. It yields the protein CASGQIGVGELFF.

CDR3 sequence: CASSLEQQGASYEQYF. CDR3 DNA sequence: TGCGCCAGCAGCTTGGAGCAACAAGGGGCATCCTACGAGCAGTACTTC. The chain links TRBV5-1 to TRBJ2-7, with D perhaps matching TRBD1 (5 bases). With 0 bases removed from V and 1 base from J, the gap between germline ends came to 14 bases. Germline loops: CDR1 SGHRS, CDR2 YFSETQ. This CDR3 has 16 amino acids.

The chain has TRBV7-9 and TRBJ2-1; 8 bases fit TRBD2. V shed 3 bases, J shed 7 bases, and the junction held 8 bases outside the gene matches. This CDR3 comprises 15 residues. Germline CDR1 is SEHNR and CDR2 is FQNEAQ (reference sequence). In nucleotides, the CDR3 is TGTGCCAGCAGCTTCCAGCGGGAGTTGCTGAATGAGCAGTTCTTC. Its translation: CASSFQRELLNEQFF.

The chain combines TRBV11-2 with TRBJ2-5, with D hard to call. Matching the DNA end better, TRBJ2-1 makes the J call doubtful. The CDR3 is 13 residues long. Germline values: CDR1 SGHAT, CDR2 FQNNGV. Here the CDR3 DNA reads TGTGCCAGCAGCTTTTTTAGGGTGGAGACCCAGTTCTTC. The encoded protein is CASSFFRVETQFF.

This chain connects TRBV20-1 to TRBJ2-3; no firm D call. V lost 1 base and J 2 bases, leaving 7 bases between the germline ends. Germline-derived CDR1 and CDR2 are DFQATT and SNEGSKA (reference sequence). This CDR3 comprises 13 residues. CDR3 coding DNA: TGCAGTGCTAGAGGGATCGACACAGATACGCAGTATTTT. Protein sequence: CSARGIDTDTQYF.

This clonotype has just a few counts. The chain uses TRBV29-1 and TRBJ2-5, with D uncertain. The V and J ends lost 4 bases and 11 bases respectively, with 20 bases between them. The CDR3 has 13 amino acids. Germline values: CDR1 SQVTM, CDR2 ANQGSEA. Here the CDR3 reads CSVVPPSSRQQYF. The CDR3 DNA sequence: TGCAGCGTTGTCCCACCAAGCTCCAGGCAGCAGTACTTC. The whole variable domain, filled in from reference TRBV29-1 and TRBJ2-5, reads SAVISQKPSRDICQRGTSLTIQCQVDSQVTMMFWYRQQPGQSLTLIATANQGSEATYESGFVIDKFPISRPNLTFSTLTVSNMSPEDSSIYLCSVVPPSSRQQYFGPGTRLLVL.

This clonotype was seen a handful of times. The V gene is TRBV7-8, the J gene TRBJ1-4; D is perhaps TRBD1 (6 bases). The CDR3 runs 14 residues. Germline values: CDR1 SGHVS, CDR2 FQNEAQ. Trimming removed 5 bases from V and 5 bases from J, with 12 bases in between. The CDR3: CASSQGDKNEKLFF. The CDR3 nucleotides are TGTGCCAGCAGCCAAGGGGACAAGAATGAAAAACTGTTTTTT.

A few counts support this clonotype. The chain carries TRBV20-1 and TRBJ2-1, with a weak D call TRBD2 (6 bases). In germline, CDR1 is DFQATT, CDR2 SNEGSKA (reference sequence). CDR3 length: 13 residues. The CDR3 loop reads CSIAASSYNEQFF. For the CDR3, the DNA is TGCAGCATAGCGGCCAGCTCCTACAATGAGCAGTTCTTC.

V gene TRBV7-9 combines with J gene TRBJ2-3, with TRBD2 matching 12 bases. This CDR3 has 16 amino acids. V was pared by 3 bases and J by 7 bases, with 8 bases of the junction left unmatched. CDR1 is SEHNR and CDR2 is FQNEAQ in the germline V gene (reference sequence). CDR3 residues: CASSFKTSGGGHTQYF. CDR3 DNA sequence: TGTGCCAGCAGCTTCAAGACTAGCGGGGGTGGACATACGCAGTATTTT.

For this clonotype: A much more abundant neighbour one base away suggests this may be a read error. The chain combines TRBV4-1 with TRBJ2-3; 7 bases are shared with TRBD1. CDR3 length equals 15 residues. V dropped 2 bases and J dropped 0; count of bases not matched to a gene: 2. Per the germline V gene, CDR1 is MGHRA and CDR2 is YSYEKL. The CDR3 spells CASSQPGQSTDTQYF. The DNA for the CDR3 is TGCGCCAGCAGCCAACCGGGACAGAGCACAGATACGCAGTATTTT.

This clonotype has only one observation. The rearrangement links TRBV6-2 or TRBV6-3 to TRBJ2-7; the match to TRBD2 covers 14 bases. Germline CDR1 and CDR2: MNHEY and SVGEGT. The CDR3 runs to 15 residues. V lost 6 bases and J lost 7; bases outside the gene matches: 8. The CDR3 protein is CASRRLAGGNNEQYF. The CDR3 nucleotides read TGTGCCAGCAGAAGACTAGCGGGAGGGAACAATGAGCAGTACTTC.